Below are 5 T cell receptor beta chains sequenced from a single sample in a study of cytomegalovirus exposure and HLA in healthy donors. The PCR had 60 Vbeta and 13 Jbeta primers. The protocol was immunoSEQ multiplex PCR, while the TCRdb copy is restricted to in-frame clones and leaves out a portion. The sample yields more than 95,000 clones, 60% to 85% seen once. The specimen was PBMCs. The receptors derive from a man younger than 45 in good health and CMV-seronegative.

J is TRBJ1-4 and V is TRBV5-1; D ambiguous. The ends were cut back, 0 bases at V and 7 bases at J, with 16 bases in the middle. The CDR3 covers 16 residues. Germline V lookup: CDR1 SGHRS, CDR2 YFSETQ. Here the CDR3 DNA reads TGCGCCAGCAGCTTGGAGTTTCTGGGAGGACTTGAAAAACTGTTTTTT. This encodes CASSLEFLGGLEKLFF.

The chain recombines TRBV7-8 with TRBJ1-4; 9 nucleotides agree with TRBD1. Germline values: CDR1 SGHVS, CDR2 FQNEAQ. The CDR3 contains 16 residues. Losses at the gene ends were 6 bases for V and 6 bases for J; bases not matched to a gene: 11. CDR3 region: CASSSRTGEVDEKLFF. The CDR3 DNA sequence: TGTGCCAGCAGTTCTAGGACAGGGGAGGTAGATGAAAAACTGTTTTTT.

The V gene is TRBV7-9, the J gene TRBJ2-7, with D hard to call. The CDR3 contains 14 residues. Germline CDR1 is SEHNR and CDR2 is FQNEAQ (reference sequence). V lost 1 base and J lost 2, with 9 bases in between. The CDR3 loop is CASSLDQFTYEQYF. The CDR3 DNA follows: TGTGCCAGCAGCTTAGATCAGTTTACCTACGAGCAGTACTTC. The full variable domain, with the rest looked up from reference TRBV7-9 and TRBJ2-7, is DTGVSQNPRHKITKRGQNVTFRCDPISEHNRLYWYRQTLGQGPEFLTYFQNEAQLEKSRLLSDRFSAERPKGSFSTLEIQRTEQGDSAMYLCASSLDQFTYEQYFGPGTRLTVT.

The chain links TRBV10-3 to TRBJ2-5, with TRBD2 as a possible D gene (6 bases). This CDR3 contains 13 residues. CDR1 and CDR2 from the germline V gene are ENHRY and SYGVKD. This CDR3 is CASDSGYQETQYF. The CDR3 DNA sequence: TGTGCGTCCGATAGCGGCTACCAAGAGACCCAGTACTTC.

This rearrangement joins TRBV4-2 to TRBJ2-1, with 9 bases identical to TRBD2. Trimming removed 3 bases from V and 8 bases from J; junction bases left unmatched: 11. The germline V gene encodes CDR1 LGHNA and CDR2 YNFKEQ. The CDR3 is 16 residues long. The CDR3 is CASSQTPGLASDEQFF. The CDR3 coding sequence is TGTGCCAGCAGCCAGACACCGGGACTAGCCTCTGATGAGCAGTTCTTC.